This T cell receptor (beta chain) emerged from a study of blood T cell repertoires in COVID-19. Germline loops: CDR1 SEHNR, CDR2 FQNEAQ (reference sequence). With V trimmed by 5 bases and J by 4 bases, 11 bases remained unmatched. This CDR3 comprises 16 residues. Measured with immunoSEQ multiplex PCR; TCRdb has only the in-frame clones, and not every one. This sample has tens of thousands of clones, with more than 75% found just once. The TCR comes from a woman of 80 years or more with active COVID-19. The sequenced material came from peripheral blood. The genes are TRBV7-9 and TRBJ1-2, with 9 bases identical to TRBD1. The CDR3 spells CASSKPHGQGSYGYTF. CDR3 bases: TGTGCCAGCAGCAAGCCACACGGACAGGGGAGCTATGGCTACACCTTC.